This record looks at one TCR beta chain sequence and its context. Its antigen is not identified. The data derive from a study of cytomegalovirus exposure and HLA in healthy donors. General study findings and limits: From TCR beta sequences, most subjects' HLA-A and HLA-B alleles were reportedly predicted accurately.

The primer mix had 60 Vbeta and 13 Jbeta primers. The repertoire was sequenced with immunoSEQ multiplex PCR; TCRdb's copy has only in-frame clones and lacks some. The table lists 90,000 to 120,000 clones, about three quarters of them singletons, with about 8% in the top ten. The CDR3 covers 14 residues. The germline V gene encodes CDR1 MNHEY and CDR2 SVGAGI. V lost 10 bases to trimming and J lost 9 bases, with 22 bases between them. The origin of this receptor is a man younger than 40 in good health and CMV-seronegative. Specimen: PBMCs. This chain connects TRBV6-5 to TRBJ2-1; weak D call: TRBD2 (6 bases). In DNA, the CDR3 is TGTGCCACCCACCCCGGGGCCCGGAGGGGTGAGCAGTTCTTC. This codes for CATHPGARRGEQFF.